This record covers a single TCR beta chain. This sample stems from a study of T cells after posttransplantation cyclophosphamide. Germline CDR1 and CDR2: SGHRS and YFSETQ. Trimming took 4 bases from V and 1 from J, leaving 11 bases between them. The length of the CDR3 is 14 residues. Sequenced by immunoSEQ multiplex PCR; TCRdb stores in-frame clones only, minus some. The sample is made up of about 14,000 clones, none counted only once. Cyclophosphamide on days +3 and +4 followed busulfan-fludarabine conditioning and a marrow graft. The source was PBMCs, collected around 1,100 days after allogeneic stem cell transplant with posttransplant cyclophosphamide. The receptor comes from a female patient aged 35 to 55 who received an allogeneic stem cell transplant from a related donor, was CMV-positive, and had no GVHD. Some T cells may be the graft donor's. This sequence joins TRBV5-1 and TRBJ1-1; D is possibly TRBD1 (6 bases). The CDR3 region is CASSATGWNTEAFF. The CDR3 nucleotides are TGCGCCAGCAGCGCGACAGGATGGAACACTGAAGCTTTCTTT.